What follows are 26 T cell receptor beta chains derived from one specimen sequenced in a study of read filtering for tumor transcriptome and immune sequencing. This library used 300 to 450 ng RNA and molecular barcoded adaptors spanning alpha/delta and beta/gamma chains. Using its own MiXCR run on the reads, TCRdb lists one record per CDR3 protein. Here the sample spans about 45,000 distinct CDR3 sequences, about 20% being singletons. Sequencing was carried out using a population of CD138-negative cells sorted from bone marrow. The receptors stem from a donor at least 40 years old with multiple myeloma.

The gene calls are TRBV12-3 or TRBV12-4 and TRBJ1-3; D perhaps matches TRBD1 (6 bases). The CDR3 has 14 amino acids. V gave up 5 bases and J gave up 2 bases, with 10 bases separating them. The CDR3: CASSPTGTGNTIYF. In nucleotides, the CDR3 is TGTGCCAGCAGTCCTACAGGGACTGGAAACACCATATATTTT.

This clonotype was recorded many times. The CDR3 sequence: CASSPGLAGEGSYNEQFF. The CDR3 coding sequence is TGTGCCAGCAGCCCCGGACTAGCGGGAGAAGGCTCCTACAATGAGCAGTTCTTC. The V and J genes are TRBV28 and TRBJ2-1; 13 positions match TRBD2. The CDR3 spans 18 residues. After removal of 6 bases from V and 0 bases from J, the junction contained 8 bases not matched to a gene. Germline V gene sequence: CDR1 MDHEN, CDR2 SYDVKM. Complete variable domain (other parts from reference TRBV28 and TRBJ2-1): DVKVTQSSRYLVKRTGEKVFLECVQDMDHENMFWYRQDPGLGLRLIYFSYDVKMKEKGDIPEGYSVSREKKERFSLILESASTNQTSMYLCASSPGLAGEGSYNEQFFGPGTRLTVL.

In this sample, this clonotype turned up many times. The CDR3 nucleotides are TGTGCCAGCAGCACCCGGGACGGGAACACCGGGGAGCTGTTTTTT. Protein: CASSTRDGNTGELFF. V is TRBV3-1 and J is TRBJ2-2; TRBD1 or TRBD2 may be the D gene (5 bases each). Germline CDR1 is LGHDT and CDR2 is YNNKEL (reference sequence). This CDR3 is built from 15 residues. Trimming cost V 5 bases and J 1 base, with 11 bases left between them.

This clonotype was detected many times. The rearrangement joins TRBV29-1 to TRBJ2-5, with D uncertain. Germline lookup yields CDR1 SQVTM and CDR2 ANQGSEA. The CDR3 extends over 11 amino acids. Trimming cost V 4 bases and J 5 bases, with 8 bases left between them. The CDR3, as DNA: TGCAGCGTTGCTTCGAGGGAGACCCAGTACTTC. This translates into CSVASRETQYF. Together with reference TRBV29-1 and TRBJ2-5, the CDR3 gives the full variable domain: SAVISQKPSRDICQRGTSLTIQCQVDSQVTMMFWYRQQPGQSLTLIATANQGSEATYESGFVIDKFPISRPNLTFSTLTVSNMSPEDSSIYLCSVASRETQYFGPGTRLLVL.

The CDR3 nucleotides read TGTGCCAGCAGCTTGAAACTAGCGGGCTGGACCCCCCAAGAGACCCAGTACTTC. Its translation: CASSLKLAGWTPQETQYF. V usage is TRBV5-6 and J usage is TRBJ2-5; 9 nucleotides line up with TRBD2. The germline gives CDR1 SGHDT, CDR2 YYEEEE. The CDR3 sequence is 18 residues long. The V and J ends lost 1 base and 1 base, in that order; junction bases with no gene match: 11.

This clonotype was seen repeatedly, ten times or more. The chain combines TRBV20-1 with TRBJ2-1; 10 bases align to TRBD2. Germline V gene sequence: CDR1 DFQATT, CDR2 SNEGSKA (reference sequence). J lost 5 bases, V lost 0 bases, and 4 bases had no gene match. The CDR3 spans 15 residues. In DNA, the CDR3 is TGCAGTGCTAGAGAAGCGGGAGGGCCCCACAATGAGCAGTTCTTC. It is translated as CSAREAGGPHNEQFF.

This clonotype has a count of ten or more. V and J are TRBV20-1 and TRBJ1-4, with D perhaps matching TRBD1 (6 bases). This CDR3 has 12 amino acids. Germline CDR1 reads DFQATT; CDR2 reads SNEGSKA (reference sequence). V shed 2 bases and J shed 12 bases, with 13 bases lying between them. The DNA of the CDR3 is TGCAGTGCTAGAACAGGGAGGAGGGAACTGTTTTTT. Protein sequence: CSARTGRRELFF.

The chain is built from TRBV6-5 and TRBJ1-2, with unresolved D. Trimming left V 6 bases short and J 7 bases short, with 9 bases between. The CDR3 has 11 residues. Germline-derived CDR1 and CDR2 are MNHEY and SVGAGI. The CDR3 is CASRGGSGYTF. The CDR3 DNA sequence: TGTGCCAGCAGGGGAGGGAGTGGCTACACCTTC.

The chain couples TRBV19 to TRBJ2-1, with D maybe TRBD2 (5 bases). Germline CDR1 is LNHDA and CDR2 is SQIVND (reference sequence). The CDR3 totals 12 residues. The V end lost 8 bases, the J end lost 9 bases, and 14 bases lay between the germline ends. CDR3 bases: TGTGCCAGTCGAAGAGGGTTGGCTGAGCAGTTCTTC. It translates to CASRRGLAEQFF.

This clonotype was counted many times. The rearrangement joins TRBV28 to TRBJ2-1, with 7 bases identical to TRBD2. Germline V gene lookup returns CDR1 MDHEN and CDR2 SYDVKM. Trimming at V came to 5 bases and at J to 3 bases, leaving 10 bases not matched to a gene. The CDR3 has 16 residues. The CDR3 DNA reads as TGTGCCAGCAGTCCAGCCGGGACTAATAGCTACAATGAGCAGTTCTTC. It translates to CASSPAGTNSYNEQFF.

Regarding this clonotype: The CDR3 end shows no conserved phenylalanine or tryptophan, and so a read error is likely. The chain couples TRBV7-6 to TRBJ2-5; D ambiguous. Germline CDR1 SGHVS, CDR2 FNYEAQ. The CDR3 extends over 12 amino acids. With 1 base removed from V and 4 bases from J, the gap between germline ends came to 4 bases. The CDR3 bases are TGTGCCAGCAGCTTAGGTAGAGAGACCCAGTACCTC. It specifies CASSLGRETQYL.

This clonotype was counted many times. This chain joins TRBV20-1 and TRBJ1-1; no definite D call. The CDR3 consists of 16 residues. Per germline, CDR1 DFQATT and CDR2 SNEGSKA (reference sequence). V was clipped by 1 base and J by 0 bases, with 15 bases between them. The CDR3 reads CSARAHIRLMNTEAFF. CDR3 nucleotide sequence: TGCAGTGCTAGAGCCCATATTCGACTGATGAACACTGAAGCTTTCTTT.

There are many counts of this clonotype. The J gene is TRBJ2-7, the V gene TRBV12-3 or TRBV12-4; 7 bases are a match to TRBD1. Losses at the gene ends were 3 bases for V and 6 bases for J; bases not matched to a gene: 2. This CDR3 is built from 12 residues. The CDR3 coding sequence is TGTGCCAGCAGTTTTACAGGGGTCGAGCAGTACTTC. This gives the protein CASSFTGVEQYF.

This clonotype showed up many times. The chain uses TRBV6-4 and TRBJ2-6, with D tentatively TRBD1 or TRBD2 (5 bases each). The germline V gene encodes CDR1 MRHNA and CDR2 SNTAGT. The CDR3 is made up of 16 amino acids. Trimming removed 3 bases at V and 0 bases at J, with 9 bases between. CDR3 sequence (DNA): TGTGCCAGCAGTGAAGGGGCGGGCTCTGGGGCCAACGTCCTGACTTTC. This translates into CASSEGAGSGANVLTF.

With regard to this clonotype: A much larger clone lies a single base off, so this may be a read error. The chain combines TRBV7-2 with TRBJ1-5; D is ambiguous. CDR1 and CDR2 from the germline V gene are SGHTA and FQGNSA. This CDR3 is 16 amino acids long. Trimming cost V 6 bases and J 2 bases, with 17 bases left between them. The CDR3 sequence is CASSRTGVGGNQPQHF. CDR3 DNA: TGTGCCAGCAGTAGAACCGGGGTTGGGGGCAATCAGCCCCAGCATTTT. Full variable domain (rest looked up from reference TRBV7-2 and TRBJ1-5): GAGVSQSPSNKVTEKGKDVELRCDPISGHTALYWYRQSLGQGLEFLIYFQGNSAPDKSGLPSDRFSAERTGGSVSTLTIQRTQQEDSAVYLCASSRTGVGGNQPQHFGDGTRLSIL.

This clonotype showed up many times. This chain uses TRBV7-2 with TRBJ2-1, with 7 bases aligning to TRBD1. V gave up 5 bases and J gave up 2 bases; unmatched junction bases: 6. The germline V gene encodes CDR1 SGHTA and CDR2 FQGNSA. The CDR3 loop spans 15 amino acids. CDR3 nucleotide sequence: TGTGCCAGCAGCCCCCCAGGGGGACCCTACAATGAGCAGTTCTTC. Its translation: CASSPPGGPYNEQFF.

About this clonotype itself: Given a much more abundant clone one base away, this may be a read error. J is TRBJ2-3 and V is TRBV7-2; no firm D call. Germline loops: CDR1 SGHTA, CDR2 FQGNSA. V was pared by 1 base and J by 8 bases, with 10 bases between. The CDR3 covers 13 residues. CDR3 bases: TGTGCCAGCAGCTTAGTGGTGGCAGGTACGCAGTATTTT. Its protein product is CASSLVVAGTQYF.

CDR3 region: CASSQGGFSNQPQHF. Here the CDR3 DNA reads TGTGCCAGCAGCCAAGGAGGGTTCAGCAATCAGCCCCAGCATTTT. The chain couples TRBV6-1 to TRBJ1-5; D unclear. This CDR3 has 15 amino acids. Germline CDR1 MNHNS, CDR2 SASEGT. Trimming shortened V by 6 bases and J by 1 base, and 13 bases separated the two germline ends.

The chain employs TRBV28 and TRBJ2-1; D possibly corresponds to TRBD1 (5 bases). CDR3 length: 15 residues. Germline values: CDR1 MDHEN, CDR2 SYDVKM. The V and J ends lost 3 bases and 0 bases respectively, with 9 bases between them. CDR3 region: CASSFDRVSYNEQFF. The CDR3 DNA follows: TGTGCCAGCAGTTTTGACAGAGTCTCCTACAATGAGCAGTTCTTC.

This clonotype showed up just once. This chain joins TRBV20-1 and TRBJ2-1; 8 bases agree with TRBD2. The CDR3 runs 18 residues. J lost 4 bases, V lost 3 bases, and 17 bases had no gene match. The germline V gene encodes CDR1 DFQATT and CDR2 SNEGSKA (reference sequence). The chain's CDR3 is CSASLMGAGAETYNEQFF. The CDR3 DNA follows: TGCAGTGCTAGCCTCATGGGAGCGGGAGCTGAGACGTACAATGAGCAGTTCTTC.

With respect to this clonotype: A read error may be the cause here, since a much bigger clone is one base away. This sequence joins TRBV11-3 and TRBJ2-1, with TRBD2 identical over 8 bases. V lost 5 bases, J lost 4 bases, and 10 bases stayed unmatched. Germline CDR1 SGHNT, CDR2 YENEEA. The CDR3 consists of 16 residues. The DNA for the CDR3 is TGTGCCAGCAGCAATATCGGTAGCGGGAATTACAATGAGCAGTTCTTC. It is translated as CASSNIGSGNYNEQFF.

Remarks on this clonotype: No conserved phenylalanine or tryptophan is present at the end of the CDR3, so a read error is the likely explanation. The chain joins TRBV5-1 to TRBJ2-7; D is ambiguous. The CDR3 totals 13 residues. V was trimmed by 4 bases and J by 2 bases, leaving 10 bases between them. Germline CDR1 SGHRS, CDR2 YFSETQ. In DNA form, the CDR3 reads TGCGCCAGCAGCGGCGGCGTAACCTACGAGCAGTACTAC. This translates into CASSGGVTYEQYY.

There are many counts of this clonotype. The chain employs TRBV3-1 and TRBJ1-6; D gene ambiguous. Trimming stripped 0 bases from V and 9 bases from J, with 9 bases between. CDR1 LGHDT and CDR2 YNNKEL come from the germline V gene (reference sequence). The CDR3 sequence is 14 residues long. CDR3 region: CASSQERTSSPLHF. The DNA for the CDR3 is TGTGCCAGCAGCCAAGAGCGGACGAGTTCACCCCTCCACTTT.

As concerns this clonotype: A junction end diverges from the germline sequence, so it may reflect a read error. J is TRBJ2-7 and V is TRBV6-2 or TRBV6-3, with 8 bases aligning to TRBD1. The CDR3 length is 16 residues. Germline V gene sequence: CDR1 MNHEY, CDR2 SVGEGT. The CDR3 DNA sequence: TGTGCCAGCGGTTACCATCCAGGGGGCTTCTCCTACGAGCAGTACTTC. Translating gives CASGYHPGGFSYEQYF.

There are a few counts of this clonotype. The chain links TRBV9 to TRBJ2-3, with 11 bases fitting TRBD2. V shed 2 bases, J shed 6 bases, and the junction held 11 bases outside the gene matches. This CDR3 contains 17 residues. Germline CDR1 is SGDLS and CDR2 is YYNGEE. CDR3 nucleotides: TGTGCCAGCAGCGTGGGACTAGCGGCCCTATCCACCGATACGCAGTATTTT. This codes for CASSVGLAALSTDTQYF.

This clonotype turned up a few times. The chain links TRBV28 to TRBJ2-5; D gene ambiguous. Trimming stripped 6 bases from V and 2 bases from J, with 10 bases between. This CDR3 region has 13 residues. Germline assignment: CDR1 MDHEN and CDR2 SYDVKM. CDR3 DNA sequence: TGTGCCAGCAGATCTGGTAGGCAAGAGACCCAGTACTTC. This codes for CASRSGRQETQYF.